A selection of T cell receptor beta chains follows, all from one sample in a study of cytomegalovirus exposure and HLA in healthy donors. Profiled with immunoSEQ multiplex PCR; TCRdb holds only in-frame clones, not every one. In the table there are 100,000 to 150,000 clones, around nine tenths of which are singletons. Input material: PBMCs. The receptor source for this set is a man between 25 and 39 years old in good health and CMV-seronegative. Each CDR3 is given with its conserved first and last residue. Each record gives: clone size, J gene, D gene, V gene, CDR3 DNA, CDR3 protein. A D gene is named only where the DNA matches it firmly. For some rows the clone size is stated as once, few or many, or as a class when expanded; others skip it.

abundance: -; j_gene: TRBJ1-1; d_gene: -; v_gene: TRBV29-1; CDR3nt: TGCAGCGCCGTCCTTGGGGCAGAAAAAGCTTTCTTT; CDR3aa: CSAVLGAEKAFF
abundance: -; j_gene: TRBJ2-1; d_gene: TRBD2; v_gene: TRBV7-2; CDR3nt: TGTGCCAGCAGCTTGGGCGGGGGTGAGCAGTTCTTC; CDR3aa: CASSLGGGEQFF
abundance: -; j_gene: TRBJ1-1; d_gene: -; v_gene: TRBV11-2; CDR3nt: TGTGCCAGCAGCTTAAGGTTTGGTGACAAGAACACTGAAGCTTTCTTT; CDR3aa: CASSLRFGDKNTEAFF
abundance: -; j_gene: TRBJ2-7; d_gene: -; v_gene: TRBV2; CDR3nt: TGTGCCAGCAGTGATGTGAACACGTTATACGAGCAGTACTTC; CDR3aa: CASSDVNTLYEQYF
abundance: once; j_gene: TRBJ2-5; d_gene: TRBD1; v_gene: TRBV11-2; CDR3nt: TGTGCCAGCAGCTTTTCTCGCCAGGGGGCGAGGGAGACCCAGTACTTC; CDR3aa: CASSFSRQGARETQYF
abundance: -; j_gene: TRBJ2-7; d_gene: TRBD2; v_gene: TRBV4-3; CDR3nt: TGCGCCAGCAGCCAATCTCGGGGGGATGACGAGCAGTACTTC; CDR3aa: CASSQSRGDDEQYF
abundance: -; j_gene: TRBJ2-7; d_gene: TRBD2; v_gene: TRBV19; CDR3nt: TGTGCCAGTAGGAAAGGGGCTAGCGGAAAAACCTACGAGCAGTACTTC; CDR3aa: CASRKGASGKTYEQYF
abundance: once; j_gene: TRBJ2-7; d_gene: TRBD1; v_gene: TRBV27; CDR3nt: TGTGCCAGCAGTCCCTGGGACAGGGCGCCCTACGAGCAGTACTTC; CDR3aa: CASSPWDRAPYEQYF
abundance: -; j_gene: TRBJ1-1; d_gene: -; v_gene: TRBV6-6; CDR3nt: TGTGCCAGCAGTCCGCCAGGGGCCCTGGTCGAAGCTTTCTTT; CDR3aa: CASSPPGALVEAFF
abundance: -; j_gene: TRBJ2-3; d_gene: -; v_gene: TRBV11-3; CDR3nt: TGTGCCAGCAGCTTAGGTCAGGACACAGATACGCAGTATTTT; CDR3aa: CASSLGQDTDTQYF
abundance: -; j_gene: TRBJ1-2; d_gene: -; v_gene: TRBV2; CDR3nt: TGTGCCAGCAGAGACAGGAGGCAATGGGGCTACACCTTC; CDR3aa: CASRDRRQWGYTF
abundance: -; j_gene: TRBJ2-7; d_gene: -; v_gene: TRBV2; CDR3nt: TGTGCCAGCAGTGAAGGGCCAGGGAGGATGTACGAGCAGTACTTC; CDR3aa: CASSEGPGRMYEQYF
abundance: -; j_gene: TRBJ2-7; d_gene: TRBD1; v_gene: TRBV27; CDR3nt: TGTGCCAGCAGTGGGGTTCGGGACAGGGCATCCGAGCAGTACTTC; CDR3aa: CASSGVRDRASEQYF
abundance: -; j_gene: TRBJ2-5; d_gene: TRBD2; v_gene: TRBV5-1; CDR3nt: TGCGCCAGCAGCCGACTAGCGGGGTACCAAGAGACCCAGTACTTC; CDR3aa: CASSRLAGYQETQYF
abundance: -; j_gene: TRBJ2-5; d_gene: -; v_gene: TRBV4-1; CDR3nt: TGCGCCAGCAGCCAAGAATTTAGTAGGCGGGAACAAGAGACCCAGTACTTC; CDR3aa: CASSQEFSRREQETQYF
abundance: -; j_gene: TRBJ2-3; d_gene: -; v_gene: TRBV6-4; CDR3nt: TGTGCCAGCAGTGCGGAGGGCCAAGGTGTTCCAGATACGCAGTATTTT; CDR3aa: CASSAEGQGVPDTQYF
abundance: -; j_gene: TRBJ2-3; d_gene: -; v_gene: TRBV14; CDR3nt: TGTGCCAGCAGCCAAGTTTACGCGGGTTACACAGATACGCAGTATTTT; CDR3aa: CASSQVYAGYTDTQYF
abundance: -; j_gene: TRBJ1-6; d_gene: -; v_gene: TRBV6-1; CDR3nt: TGTGCCAGCACAACAACAGTCTCCTATAATTCACCCCTCCACTTT; CDR3aa: CASTTTVSYNSPLHF
abundance: -; j_gene: TRBJ1-5; d_gene: -; v_gene: TRBV7-8; CDR3nt: TGTGCCAGCAGCTTAGTTAGCAATAGCAATCAGCCCCAGCATTTT; CDR3aa: CASSLVSNSNQPQHF
abundance: -; j_gene: TRBJ2-7; d_gene: TRBD2; v_gene: TRBV11-2; CDR3nt: TGTGCCAGCAGCTTAGATGGACTAGGCAACTACGAGCAGTACTTC; CDR3aa: CASSLDGLGNYEQYF
abundance: -; j_gene: TRBJ2-7; d_gene: TRBD2; v_gene: TRBV2; CDR3nt: TGTGCCAGCAGTGAAGTTCTAGCGGGAGGGCCTTTGGTCTACGAGCAGTACTTC; CDR3aa: CASSEVLAGGPLVYEQYF
abundance: -; j_gene: TRBJ2-5; d_gene: -; v_gene: TRBV5-1; CDR3nt: TGCGCCAGCAGCTTACTCCCCGACACCCTCCAAGAGACCCAGTACTTC; CDR3aa: CASSLLPDTLQETQYF
abundance: -; j_gene: TRBJ2-1; d_gene: TRBD2; v_gene: TRBV2; CDR3nt: TGTGCCAGCAGTGATGTGGGGACTAGCGACTATTTGAGCTCCTACAATGAGCAGTTCTTC; CDR3aa: CASSDVGTSDYLSSYNEQFF
abundance: -; j_gene: TRBJ2-7; d_gene: -; v_gene: TRBV7-8; CDR3nt: TGTGCCAGCAGCTTAGTAGGGGGACTAACGGACGAGCAGTACTTC; CDR3aa: CASSLVGGLTDEQYF